Listed here are 27 T cell receptor beta chains from one sample, sequenced in a study of beta chain features in type 1 diabetes. Expressed TCRB transcripts were sequenced after all isolated RNA was converted to cDNA. Using immunoSEQ multiplex PCR, the repertoire was profiled, and TCRdb retains in-frame clones only, with some absent. This table holds around 400,000 clones, approximately 12% found once. The sequenced sample was naive CD4+ T cells from blood. The receptors stem from a man aged 18 to 35 in good health.

This clone showed up just a few times. The chain is built from TRBV7-2 and TRBJ2-7; the D is unclear. The CDR3 loop spans 13 amino acids. V was shortened by 1 base and J by 5 bases, with 9 bases between the two germline ends. Germline V CDR1 and CDR2: SGHTA, FQGNSA. CDR3: CASSLDGLDEQYF. The CDR3 DNA reads TGTGCCAGCAGCTTAGACGGGTTGGACGAGCAGTACTTC.

The chain joins TRBV2 to TRBJ2-1; 7 nucleotides line up with TRBD2. The CDR3 length is 13 residues. Trimming removed 4 bases from V and 8 bases from J; junction bases left unmatched: 5. Germline lookup yields CDR1 SNHLY and CDR2 FYNNEI. The CDR3 region is CASSGPGGDEQFF. The CDR3 coding sequence is TGTGCCAGCAGTGGGCCGGGAGGAGATGAGCAGTTCTTC.

In its sample, this clone was seen a few times. The V and J genes are TRBV14 and TRBJ2-1; a possible D gene is TRBD1 (5 bases). V shed 0 bases and J shed 2 bases, with 8 bases lying between them. The CDR3 sequence is 15 residues long. Germline CDR1 and CDR2: SGHDN and FVKESK. CDR3 amino acids: CASSQDQGPYNEQFF. The CDR3 coding sequence is TGTGCCAGCAGCCAAGACCAGGGTCCCTACAATGAGCAGTTCTTC.

In its sample, this clone was seen a few times. J is TRBJ2-1 and V is TRBV6-5; D is ambiguous. Looked up from germline, CDR1 is MNHEY and CDR2 is SVGAGI. The germline V and J ends were trimmed by 4 bases and 9 bases, with 19 bases remaining between them. There are 15 residues in the CDR3. CDR3 sequence (DNA): TGTGCCAGCAGTTTAAACTTTAGATGGGCATCTGAGCAGTTCTTC. It is translated as CASSLNFRWASEQFF.

This clone was detected a few times. The J gene is TRBJ2-5, the V gene TRBV4-3; 13 nucleotides align to TRBD2. The end of the DNA aligns better with TRBJ2-7, so the J call may be wrong. Germline CDR1 reads LGHNA; CDR2 reads YSLEER. The CDR3 runs to 17 residues. In DNA, the CDR3 is TGCGCCAGCAGCCAAAGGACTAGCGGGGGAAACTCCTACGAGCAGTACTTC. Protein product: CASSQRTSGGNSYEQYF.

This clone showed up just a few times. V gene TRBV5-4 combines with J gene TRBJ2-2; perhaps TRBD2 as D (6 bases). Trimming shortened V by 0 bases and J by 1 base, and 10 bases separated the two germline ends. Per the germline V gene, CDR1 is SGHNT and CDR2 is YYREEE (reference sequence). This CDR3 has 16 amino acids. CDR3 in DNA: TGTGCCAGCAGCTTGGGAGCGGGCCTGAACACCGGGGAGCTGTTTTTT. Its protein product is CASSLGAGLNTGELFF.

This sequence joins TRBV4-1 and TRBJ1-1; D remains ambiguous. Germline values: CDR1 MGHRA, CDR2 YSYEKL. The CDR3 is 15 amino acids. Trimming shortened V by 1 base and J by 1 base, and 10 bases separated the two germline ends. The CDR3 protein is CASSQGRTENTEAFF. Here the CDR3 DNA reads TGCGCCAGCAGCCAAGGGCGGACTGAGAACACTGAAGCTTTCTTT.

The chain couples TRBV5-1 to TRBJ2-4, with TRBD2 matching 7 bases. V lost 4 bases, J lost 6 bases, and 7 bases stayed unmatched. CDR1 is SGHRS, CDR2 YFSETQ, per germline. The CDR3 extends over 14 amino acids. The CDR3 is CASSTVGGGNIQYF. DNA of the CDR3: TGCGCCAGCAGCACAGTGGGGGGGGGAAACATTCAGTACTTC. The full variable domain, with the rest looked up from reference TRBV5-1 and TRBJ2-4, is KAGVTQTPRYLIKTRGQQVTLSCSPISGHRSVSWYQQTPGQGLQFLFEYFSETQRNKGNFPGRFSGRQFSNSRSEMNVSTLELGDSALYLCASSTVGGGNIQYFGAGTRLSVL.

The V call is TRBV12-2, the J call TRBJ2-1; TRBD1, the table's D call, lacks a check against the DNA. TRBV12-2 is a known pseudogene. The length of the CDR3 is 16 residues. The CDR3 bases are TGTGCAAGTCGCTTAGGGAGGGGGCGCCTCTACAATGAGCAGTTCTTC. Encoded protein: CASRLGRGRLYNEQFF.

The chain recombines TRBV28 with TRBJ2-2; D is ambiguous. Per germline, CDR1 MDHEN and CDR2 SYDVKM. The germline V and J ends were trimmed by 1 base and 3 bases, with 6 bases remaining between them. CDR3 length equals 14 residues. In DNA, the CDR3 is TGTGCCAGCAGTTTATCCCAGTACACCGGGGAGCTGTTTTTT. This encodes CASSLSQYTGELFF.

This clone appeared a few times. CDR3 bases: TGTGCCTGGGGGGAAGGGGTAAACTATGGCTACACCTTC. Translating gives CAWGEGVNYGYTF. This chain links TRBV30 with TRBJ1-2, with a weak D call TRBD1 (5 bases). Germline V gene lookup returns CDR1 GTSNPN and CDR2 SVGIG (reference sequence). The CDR3 loop spans 13 amino acids. Trimming took 5 bases from V and 2 from J, leaving 12 bases between them. Supplemented by reference TRBV30 and TRBJ1-2, the full variable domain reads SQTIHQWPATLVQPVGSPLSLECTVEGTSNPNLYWYRQAAGRGLQLLFYSVGIGQISSEVPQNLSASRPQDRQFILSSKKLLLSDSGFYLCAWGEGVNYGYTFGSGTRLTVV.

The chain has TRBV19 and TRBJ2-1; 8 bases fit TRBD1. V shed 7 bases, J shed 5 bases, and the junction held 10 bases outside the gene matches. Germline values: CDR1 LNHDA, CDR2 SQIVND (reference sequence). The CDR3 runs 15 residues. DNA for the CDR3: TGTGCCAGTACCTCCGGGACAGGAGGAGACAATGAGCAGTTCTTC. It translates to CASTSGTGGDNEQFF.

The chain combines TRBV30 with TRBJ1-5; TRBD1 matches 7 bases. The germline CDR1 and CDR2 sequences are GTSNPN and SVGIG (reference sequence). J lost 2 bases, V lost 5 bases, and 6 bases had no gene match. The CDR3 runs to 14 residues. The CDR3 protein is CAWVETGGNQPQHF. For the CDR3, the DNA is TGTGCCTGGGTCGAAACAGGGGGCAATCAGCCCCAGCATTTT.

V and J are TRBV4-3 and TRBJ2-7, with D maybe TRBD2 (5 bases). CDR3 length equals 15 residues. Germline V lookup: CDR1 LGHNA, CDR2 YSLEER. The ends were cut back, 0 bases at V and 5 bases at J, with 14 bases in the middle. CDR3: CASSQEAVAHNEQYF. DNA of the CDR3: TGCGCCAGCAGCCAAGAGGCAGTAGCGCACAACGAGCAGTACTTC.

The table lists this clone with a few counts. This sequence joins TRBV5-1 and TRBJ2-1, with 8 bases fitting TRBD1. J was trimmed by 4 bases and V by 2 bases; bases with no gene match: 5. Germline V gene data show CDR1 as SGHRS and CDR2 as YFSETQ. This CDR3 has 15 residues. Written as DNA, the CDR3 is TGCGCCAGCAGCTTCACAGGGGGATTTTACAATGAGCAGTTCTTC. This codes for CASSFTGGFYNEQFF.

This clone was detected only a few times. This rearrangement joins TRBV7-2 to TRBJ1-2; the D is unclear. The CDR3 is 14 residues long. Germline values: CDR1 SGHTA, CDR2 FQGNSA. Deletions cut 3 bases from V and 8 bases from J, with 16 bases between. CDR3 sequence (DNA): TGTGCCAGCAGCTTGTTCCGCCCCCCGCGGGGCTACACCTTC. Translation gives CASSLFRPPRGYTF.

The chain has TRBV4-2 and TRBJ2-5; 7 bases are a match to TRBD2. With 0 bases clipped from V and 5 bases from J, the junction kept 9 bases outside the gene matches. The CDR3 consists of 16 residues. The germline CDR1 and CDR2 sequences are LGHNA and YNFKEQ. CDR3 coding DNA: TGTGCCAGCAGCCAAGATAGGGAGGGTAGCGGGGAGACCCAGTACTTC. This encodes CASSQDREGSGETQYF.

The rearrangement links TRBV7-9 to TRBJ1-1, with no clear D. Germline V gene lookup returns CDR1 SEHNR and CDR2 FQNEAQ (reference sequence). The CDR3 length is 14 residues. V dropped 1 base and J dropped 1 base, with 7 bases sitting between them. Here the CDR3 DNA reads TGTGCCAGCAGCTTAGGCGAGGGGAACACTGAAGCTTTCTTT. Amino acids: CASSLGEGNTEAFF. Together with reference TRBV7-9 and TRBJ1-1, the CDR3 gives the full variable domain: DTGVSQNPRHKITKRGQNVTFRCDPISEHNRLYWYRQTLGQGPEFLTYFQNEAQLEKSRLLSDRFSAERPKGSFSTLEIQRTEQGDSAMYLCASSLGEGNTEAFFGQGTRLTVV.

In its sample, this clone was seen a few times. The chain couples TRBV11-2 to TRBJ2-3; possible D gene TRBD2, 6 bases. Germline V gene sequence: CDR1 SGHAT, CDR2 FQNNGV. The CDR3 sequence is 13 residues long. The V end was cut by 7 bases, the J end by 4 bases, with 12 bases between. CDR3 protein: CASKEGRPDTQYF. Here the CDR3 DNA reads TGTGCCAGCAAGGAGGGTAGGCCAGATACGCAGTATTTT. Full variable domain (missing parts from reference TRBV11-2 and TRBJ2-3): EAGVAQSPRYKIIEKRQSVAFWCNPISGHATLYWYQQILGQGPKLLIQFQNNGVVDDSQLPKDRFSAERLKGVDSTLKIQPAKLEDSAVYLCASKEGRPDTQYFGPGTRLTVL.

CDR3 region: CASSPIIGGELFF. As DNA, the CDR3 is TGTGCCAGCAGTCCTATAATTGGCGGGGAGCTGTTTTTT. The chain uses TRBV5-4 and TRBJ2-2, with no clear D. Germline assignment: CDR1 SGHNT and CDR2 YYREEE (reference sequence). V was shortened by 5 bases and J by 7 bases, with 12 bases between the two germline ends. This CDR3 is built from 13 residues.

This clone showed up just a few times. CDR3 amino acids: CASSYGTTGANVLTF. CDR3 sequence (DNA): TGTGCCAGCAGTTACGGGACAACTGGGGCCAACGTCCTGACTTTC. This chain joins TRBV6-5 and TRBJ2-6, with D possibly being TRBD1 (6 bases). There are 15 residues in the CDR3. CDR1 MNHEY and CDR2 SVGAGI come from the germline V gene. Between the trimmed V and J ends, which lost 2 bases and 2 bases, there was a span of 7 bases.

In this sample, this clone turned up a few times. The gene calls are TRBV10-3 and TRBJ2-1; D is perhaps TRBD2 (6 bases). CDR3 size: 11 residues. Trimming shortened V by 7 bases and J by 8 bases, and 9 bases separated the two germline ends. Germline V CDR1 and CDR2: ENHRY, SYGVKD. The CDR3 DNA follows: TGTGCCATCAAACGGGAGCATGAGCAGTTCTTC. Protein product: CAIKREHEQFF.

The table lists this clone with a few counts. The rearrangement links TRBV19 to TRBJ1-2; 7 nucleotides align to TRBD1. J lost 5 bases, V lost 4 bases, and 13 bases had no gene match. Germline lookup yields CDR1 LNHDA and CDR2 SQIVND (reference sequence). This CDR3 is built from 16 residues. CDR3 sequence reads: CASSTDRVGAEYGYTF. CDR3 nucleotides: TGTGCCAGTAGTACCGACAGGGTAGGGGCGGAGTATGGCTACACCTTC.

V and J are TRBV6-5 and TRBJ1-5; 7 nucleotides agree with TRBD1. Per germline, CDR1 MNHEY and CDR2 SVGAGI. This CDR3 has 15 residues. With V trimmed by 6 bases and J by 1 base, 6 bases remained unmatched. DNA of the CDR3: TGTGCCAGCAGCCGACAGGGACCGAGCAATCAGCCCCAGCATTTT. It is translated as CASSRQGPSNQPQHF.

The CDR3 loop reads CASRETGLTDTQYF. The DNA for the CDR3 is TGTGCCAGCAGGGAGACAGGGCTGACAGATACGCAGTATTTT. This chain uses TRBV6-1 with TRBJ2-3; 7 nucleotides match TRBD1. The ends lost 6 bases at V and 3 bases at J; junction bases unmatched: 6. The germline V gene has CDR1 MNHNS and CDR2 SASEGT. The CDR3 length is 14 residues.

This chain links TRBV14 with TRBJ2-1, with D possibly being TRBD2 (5 bases). CDR1 SGHDN and CDR2 FVKESK come from the germline V gene. Deletions cut 3 bases from V and 0 bases from J, with 15 bases between. This CDR3 has 17 residues. CDR3 in amino acids: CASSQRTFRSSYNEQFF. CDR3 in DNA: TGTGCCAGCAGCCAGAGGACTTTCCGAAGCTCCTACAATGAGCAGTTCTTC.

This clone has a handful of counts. The V call is TRBV28, the J call TRBJ2-1; 7 nucleotides match TRBD2. CDR3 size: 15 residues. V gave up 3 bases and J gave up 4 bases; unmatched junction bases: 6. Germline CDR1 reads MDHEN; CDR2 reads SYDVKM. The CDR3 DNA reads TGTGCCAGCAGTTTGACCAGCGGGGTATACAATGAGCAGTTCTTC. Its protein is CASSLTSGVYNEQFF.